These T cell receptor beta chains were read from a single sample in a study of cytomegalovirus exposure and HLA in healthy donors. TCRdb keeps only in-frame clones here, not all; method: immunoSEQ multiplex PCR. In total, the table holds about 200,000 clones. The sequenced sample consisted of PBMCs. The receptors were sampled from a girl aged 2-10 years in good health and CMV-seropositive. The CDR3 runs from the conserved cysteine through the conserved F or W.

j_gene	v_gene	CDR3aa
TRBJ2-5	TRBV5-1	CASFPPDGEETQYF
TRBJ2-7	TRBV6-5	CASSYSRDTRYEQYF
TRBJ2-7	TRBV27	CASSLLDVSLGYEQYF
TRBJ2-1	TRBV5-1	CASSLAQLAGGPREQFF
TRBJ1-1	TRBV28	CASSLLGQGFFTEAFF
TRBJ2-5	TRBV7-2	CASSLVQGVAETQYF
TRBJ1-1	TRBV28	CASSPTGHKKAFF
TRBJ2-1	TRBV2	CASSEDTHNEQFF
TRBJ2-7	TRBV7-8	CASSARTSGYEQYF
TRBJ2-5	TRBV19	CASSGTSAIQETQYF
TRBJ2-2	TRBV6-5	CASSYRVTGELFF
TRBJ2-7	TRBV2	CASSEGPPTRYYEQYF
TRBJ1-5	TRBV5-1	CASSFPQDSNQPQHF
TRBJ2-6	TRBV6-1	CASSAHQEVLAGANVLTF
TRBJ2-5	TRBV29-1	CSVGLAGVQGTQYF
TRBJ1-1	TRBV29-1	CSAPAPGGVTEAFF